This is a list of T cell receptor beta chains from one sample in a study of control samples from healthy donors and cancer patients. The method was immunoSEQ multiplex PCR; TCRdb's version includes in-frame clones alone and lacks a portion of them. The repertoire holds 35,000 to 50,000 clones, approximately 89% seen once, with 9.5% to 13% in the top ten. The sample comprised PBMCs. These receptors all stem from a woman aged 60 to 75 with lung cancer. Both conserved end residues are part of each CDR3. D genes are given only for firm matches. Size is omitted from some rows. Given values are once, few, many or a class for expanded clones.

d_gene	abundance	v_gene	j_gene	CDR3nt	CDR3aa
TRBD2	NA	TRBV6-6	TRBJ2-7	TGTGCCAGCAGTCAGAGCGGACTAGCGGGCGGACACAACGAGCAGTACTTC	CASSQSGLAGGHNEQYF
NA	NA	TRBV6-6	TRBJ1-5	TGTGCCAGCAGTTACAGCCTCAATCAGCCCCAGCATTTT	CASSYSLNQPQHF
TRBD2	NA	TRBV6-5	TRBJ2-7	TGTGCCAGCAGTCGAGCAGCGGGGCAGACCTACGAGCAGTACTTC	CASSRAAGQTYEQYF
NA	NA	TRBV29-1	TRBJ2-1	TGCAGCGTGGGGAGGGGGTCTAAAGGCGGACGGTACAATGAGCAGTTCTTC	CSVGRGSKGGRYNEQFF
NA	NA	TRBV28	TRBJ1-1	TGTGCCAGCAGGGTGGGAGGGTCCTTGAACACTGAAGCTTTCTTT	CASRVGGSLNTEAFF
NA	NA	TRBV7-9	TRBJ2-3	TGTGCCAGCGGCTGGGGGGATAGCACAGATACGCAGTATTTT	CASGWGDSTDTQYF
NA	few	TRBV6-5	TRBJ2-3	TGTGCCAGCAGTTACGGGGGCTCCACAGATACGCAGTATTTT	CASSYGGSTDTQYF
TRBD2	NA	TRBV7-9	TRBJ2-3	TGTGCCAGCAGCTTAATAGCGGGAGGGTCGTCAAGCACAGATACGCAGTATTTT	CASSLIAGGSSSTDTQYF
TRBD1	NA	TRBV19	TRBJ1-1	TGTGCCAGTAGGGGGACAGCGGGCACTGAAGCTTTCTTT	CASRGTAGTEAFF
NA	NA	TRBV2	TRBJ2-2	TGTGCCAGCAGTGTGGGGGGTTCCTGGGAGCTGTTTTTT	CASSVGGSWELFF
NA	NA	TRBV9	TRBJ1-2	TGTGCCAGCAGCGTAGGTCCCAGGACAACACGGGGCTATGGCTACACCTTC	CASSVGPRTTRGYGYTF
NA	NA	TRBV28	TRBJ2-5	TGTGCCAGCAGCACTCACCTGGGGGGCCGGGAGACCCAGTACTTC	CASSTHLGGRETQYF
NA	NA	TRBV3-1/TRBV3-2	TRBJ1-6	TGTGCCAGCAGCCAAGGGATACAGAGTTACAATTCACCCCTCCACTTT	CASSQGIQSYNSPLHF
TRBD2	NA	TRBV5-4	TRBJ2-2	TGTGCCAGCAGCTTGGCTAGCGGGAGGGCCACCGGGGAGCTGTTTTTT	CASSLASGRATGELFF
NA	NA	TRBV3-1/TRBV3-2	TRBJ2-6	TGTGCCAGCAGCCAATCGGACTCTGGGGCCAACGTCCTGACTTTC	CASSQSDSGANVLTF
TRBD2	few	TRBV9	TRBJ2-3	TGTGCCAGCAGCGCTAGCGGGAGCACAGATACGCAGTATTTT	CASSASGSTDTQYF
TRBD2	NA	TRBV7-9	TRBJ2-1	TGTGCCAGCAGTCACGGGACTAGCGGGAATCATGAGCAGTTCTTC	CASSHGTSGNHEQFF
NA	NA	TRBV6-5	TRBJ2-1	TGTGCCAGCAGCTACTCCCTAGGAAACAATGAGCAGTTCTTC	CASSYSLGNNEQFF
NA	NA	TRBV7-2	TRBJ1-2	TGTGCCAGCAGCTTAGAACAGGAGACTAACTATGGCTACACCTTC	CASSLEQETNYGYTF
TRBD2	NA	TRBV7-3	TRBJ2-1	TGTGCCAGCAGCTTGGTCGGGAGCGGGGACAATGAGCAGTTCTTC	CASSLVGSGDNEQFF
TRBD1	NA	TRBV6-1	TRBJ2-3	TGTGCCAGCAGTGAGGGACAGGGACCAGATACGCAGTATTTT	CASSEGQGPDTQYF
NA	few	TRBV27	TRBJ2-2	TGTGCCAGCAAAGTCAAGCTTAACACCGGGGAGCTGTTTTTT	CASKVKLNTGELFF
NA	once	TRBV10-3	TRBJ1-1	TGTGCCTCTGGGGATTACACTGAAGCTTTCTTT	CASGDYTEAFF
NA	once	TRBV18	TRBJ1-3	TGTGCCAGCTCACCACTTCGGGGGGCCGGAAACACCATATATTTT	CASSPLRGAGNTIYF
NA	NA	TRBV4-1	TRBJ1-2	TGCGCCAGCAGCCAAGAGGAATCTCTTGTCTATGGCTACACCTTC	CASSQEESLVYGYTF
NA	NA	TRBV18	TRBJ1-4	TGTGCCAGCTCTGGAGACTTGAGTAATGAAAAACTGTTTTTT	CASSGDLSNEKLFF
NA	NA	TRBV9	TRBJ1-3	TGTGCCAGCAGCGTAGCGGCGGCGAACTCTGGAAACACCATATATTTT	CASSVAAANSGNTIYF